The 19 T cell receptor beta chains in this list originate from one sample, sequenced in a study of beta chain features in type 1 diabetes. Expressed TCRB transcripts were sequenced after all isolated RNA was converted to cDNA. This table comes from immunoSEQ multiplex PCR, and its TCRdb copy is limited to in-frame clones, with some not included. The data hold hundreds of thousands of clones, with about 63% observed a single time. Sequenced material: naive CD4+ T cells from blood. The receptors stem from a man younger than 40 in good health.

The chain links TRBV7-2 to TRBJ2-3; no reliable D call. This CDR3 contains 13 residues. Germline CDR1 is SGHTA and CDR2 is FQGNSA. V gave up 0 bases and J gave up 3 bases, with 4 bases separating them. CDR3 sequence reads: CASSLASTDTQYF. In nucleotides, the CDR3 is TGTGCCAGCAGCTTAGCCAGTACAGATACGCAGTATTTT.

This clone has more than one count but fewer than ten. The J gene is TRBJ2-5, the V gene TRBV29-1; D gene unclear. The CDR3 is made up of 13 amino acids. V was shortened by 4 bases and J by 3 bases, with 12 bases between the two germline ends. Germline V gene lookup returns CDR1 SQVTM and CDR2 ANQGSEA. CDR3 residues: CSVGTQAKETQYF. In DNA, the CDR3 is TGCAGCGTTGGTACCCAAGCCAAAGAGACCCAGTACTTC.

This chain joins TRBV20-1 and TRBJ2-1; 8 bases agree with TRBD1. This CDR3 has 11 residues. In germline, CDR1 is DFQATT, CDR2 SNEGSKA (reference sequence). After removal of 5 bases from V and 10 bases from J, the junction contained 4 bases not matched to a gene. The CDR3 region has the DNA TGCAGTGCTTTTGACAGGGGAGAGCAGTTCTTC. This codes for CSAFDRGEQFF.

The CDR3 DNA reads TGTGCCAGCAGCTCCACAGGGAGCGGGAGCACTGAAGCTTTCTTT. This translates into CASSSTGSGSTEAFF. J is TRBJ1-1 and V is TRBV11-2; tentatively, D is TRBD1 (6 bases). The CDR3 is 15 amino acids. Deletions cut 4 bases from V and 4 bases from J, with 16 bases between. Germline CDR1 reads SGHAT; CDR2 reads FQNNGV.

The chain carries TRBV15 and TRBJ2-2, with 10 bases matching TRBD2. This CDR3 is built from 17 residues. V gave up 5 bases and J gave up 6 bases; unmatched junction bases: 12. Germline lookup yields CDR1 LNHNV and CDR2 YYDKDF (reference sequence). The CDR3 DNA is TGTGCCACCAGCGGAAGACTAGCGGGTTTGTACGCCGGGGAGCTGTTTTTT. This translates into CATSGRLAGLYAGELFF. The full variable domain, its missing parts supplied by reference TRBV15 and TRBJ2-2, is DAMVIQNPRYQVTQFGKPVTLSCSQTLNHNVMYWYQQKSSQAPKLLFHYYDKDFNNEADTPDNFQSRRPNTSFCFLDIRSPGLGDTAMYLCATSGRLAGLYAGELFFGEGSRLTVL.

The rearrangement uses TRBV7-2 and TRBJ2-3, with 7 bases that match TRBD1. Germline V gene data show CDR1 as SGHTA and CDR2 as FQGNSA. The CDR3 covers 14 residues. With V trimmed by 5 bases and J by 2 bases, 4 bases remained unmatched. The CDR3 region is CASSPTGNTDTQYF. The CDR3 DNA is TGTGCCAGCAGCCCGACAGGGAACACAGATACGCAGTATTTT.

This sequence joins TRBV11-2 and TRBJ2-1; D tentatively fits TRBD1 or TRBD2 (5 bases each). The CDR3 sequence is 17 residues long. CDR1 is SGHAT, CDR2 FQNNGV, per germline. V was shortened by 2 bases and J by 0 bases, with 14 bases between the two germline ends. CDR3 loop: CASSLRLLGASYNEQFF. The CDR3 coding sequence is TGTGCCAGCAGCTTAAGATTACTAGGGGCCTCCTACAATGAGCAGTTCTTC.

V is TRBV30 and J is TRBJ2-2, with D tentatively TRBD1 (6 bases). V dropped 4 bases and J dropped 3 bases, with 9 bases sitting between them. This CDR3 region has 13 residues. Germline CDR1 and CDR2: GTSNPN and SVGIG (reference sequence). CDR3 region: CAWNRVYTGELFF. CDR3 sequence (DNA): TGTGCCTGGAACAGGGTTTACACCGGGGAGCTGTTTTTT.

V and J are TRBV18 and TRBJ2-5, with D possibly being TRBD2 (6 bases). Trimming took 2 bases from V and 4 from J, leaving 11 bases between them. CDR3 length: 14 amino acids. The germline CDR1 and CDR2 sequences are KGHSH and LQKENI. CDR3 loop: CASSPRRDGETQYF. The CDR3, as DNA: TGTGCCAGCTCACCAAGGAGGGATGGAGAGACCCAGTACTTC.

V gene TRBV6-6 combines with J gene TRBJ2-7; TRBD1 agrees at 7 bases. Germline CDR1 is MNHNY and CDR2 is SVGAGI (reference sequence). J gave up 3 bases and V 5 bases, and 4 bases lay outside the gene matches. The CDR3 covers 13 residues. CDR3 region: CASSETGLYEQYF. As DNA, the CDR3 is TGTGCCAGCAGTGAGACAGGGCTCTACGAGCAGTACTTC.

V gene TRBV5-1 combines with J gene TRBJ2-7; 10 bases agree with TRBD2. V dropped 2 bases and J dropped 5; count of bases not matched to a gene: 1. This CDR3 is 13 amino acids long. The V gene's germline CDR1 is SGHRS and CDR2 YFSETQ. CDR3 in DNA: TGCGCCAGCAGCTTCCTAGCGGGAGACGAGCAGTACTTC. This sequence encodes CASSFLAGDEQYF.

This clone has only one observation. The DNA for the CDR3 is TGTGCCAGCAGTTGGGACAGGTACACAGATACGCAGTATTTT. Its translation: CASSWDRYTDTQYF. The chain carries TRBV6-6 and TRBJ2-3; TRBD1 agrees at 8 bases. The J segment lost 2 bases and the V segment lost 4 bases, leaving 2 bases of the junction unmatched. CDR1 is MNHNY, CDR2 SVGAGI, per germline (reference sequence). CDR3 length: 14 residues.

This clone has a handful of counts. The CDR3 DNA is TGTGCCTGGAGTGGTAAGATGAACACTGAAGCTTTCTTT. This codes for CAWSGKMNTEAFF. This chain joins TRBV30 and TRBJ1-1, with D unresolved. The CDR3 is 13 amino acids. Per the germline V gene, CDR1 is GTSNPN and CDR2 is SVGIG (reference sequence). Deletions cut 1 base from V and 0 bases from J, with 6 bases between.

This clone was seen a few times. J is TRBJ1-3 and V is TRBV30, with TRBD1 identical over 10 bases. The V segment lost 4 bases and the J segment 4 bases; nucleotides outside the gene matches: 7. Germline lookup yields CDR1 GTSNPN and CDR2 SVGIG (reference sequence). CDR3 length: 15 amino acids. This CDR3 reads CAWTRDRGGGNTIYF. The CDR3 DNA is TGTGCCTGGACCCGGGACAGGGGAGGAGGAAACACCATATATTTT. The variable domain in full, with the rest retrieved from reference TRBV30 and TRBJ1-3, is SQTIHQWPATLVQPVGSPLSLECTVEGTSNPNLYWYRQAAGRGLQLLFYSVGIGQISSEVPQNLSASRPQDRQFILSSKKLLLSDSGFYLCAWTRDRGGGNTIYFGEGSWLTVV.

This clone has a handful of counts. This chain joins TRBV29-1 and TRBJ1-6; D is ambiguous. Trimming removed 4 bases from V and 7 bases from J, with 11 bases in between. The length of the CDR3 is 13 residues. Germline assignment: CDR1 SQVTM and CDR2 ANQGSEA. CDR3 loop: CSVAEGGNSPLHF. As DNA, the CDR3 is TGCAGCGTTGCCGAAGGCGGCAATTCACCCCTCCACTTT.

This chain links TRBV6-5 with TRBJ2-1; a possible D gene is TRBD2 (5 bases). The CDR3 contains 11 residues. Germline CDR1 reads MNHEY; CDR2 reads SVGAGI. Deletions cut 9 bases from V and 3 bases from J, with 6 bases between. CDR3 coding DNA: TGTGCCAGTACTAGCTACAATGAGCAGTTCTTC. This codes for CASTSYNEQFF.

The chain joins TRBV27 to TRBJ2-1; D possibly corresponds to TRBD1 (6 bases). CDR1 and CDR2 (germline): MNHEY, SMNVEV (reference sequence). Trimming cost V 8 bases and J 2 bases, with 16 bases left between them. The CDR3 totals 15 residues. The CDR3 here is CASLLRRGPYNEQFF. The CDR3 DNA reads TGTGCCAGCCTTCTTCGCAGGGGACCCTACAATGAGCAGTTCTTC.

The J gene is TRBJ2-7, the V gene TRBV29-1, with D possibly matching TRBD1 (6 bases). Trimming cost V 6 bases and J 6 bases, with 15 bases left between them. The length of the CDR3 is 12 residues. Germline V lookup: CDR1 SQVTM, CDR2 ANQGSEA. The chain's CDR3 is CSVDGQIGEQYF. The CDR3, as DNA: TGCAGCGTAGACGGACAGATCGGCGAGCAGTACTTC.

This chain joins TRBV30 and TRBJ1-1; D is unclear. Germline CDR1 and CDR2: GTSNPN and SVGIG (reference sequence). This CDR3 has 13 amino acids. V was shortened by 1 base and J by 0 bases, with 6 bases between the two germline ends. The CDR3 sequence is CAWSDRLNTEAFF. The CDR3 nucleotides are TGTGCCTGGAGTGATCGCCTGAACACTGAAGCTTTCTTT. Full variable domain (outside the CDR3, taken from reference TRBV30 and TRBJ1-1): SQTIHQWPATLVQPVGSPLSLECTVEGTSNPNLYWYRQAAGRGLQLLFYSVGIGQISSEVPQNLSASRPQDRQFILSSKKLLLSDSGFYLCAWSDRLNTEAFFGQGTRLTVV.